These 7 T cell receptor beta chains share one sample of origin, sequenced in a study of T cells in localized non-small cell lung cancer. The table came from immunoSEQ multiplex PCR; TCRdb's copy has only in-frame clones and leaves some out. The sample carries roughly 34,000 clones, about 81% recorded once. Sequenced material: peripheral blood, taken before any cancer treatment. The receptors here all came from a male donor at least 60 years old with stage II squamous cell lung carcinoma.

Judged by abundance, this clone is medium-sized. V usage is TRBV18 and J usage is TRBJ2-7; 8 bases are a match to TRBD1. Germline V gene sequence: CDR1 KGHSH, CDR2 LQKENI. The CDR3 is 15 amino acids. With V trimmed by 5 bases and J by 0 bases, 6 bases remained unmatched. The CDR3 protein is CASSTTGVDSYEQYF. DNA of the CDR3: TGTGCCAGCTCAACGACAGGGGTAGACTCCTACGAGCAGTACTTC.

CDR3 coding DNA: TGTGCCAGCAGCTTAAGAGGGGACCCAACCTATGGCTACACCTTC. It yields the protein CASSLRGDPTYGYTF. The V gene is TRBV7-9, the J gene TRBJ1-2, with D possibly matching TRBD1 (5 bases). CDR3 length: 15 residues. V was shortened by 2 bases and J by 4 bases, with 14 bases between the two germline ends. Looked up from germline, CDR1 is SEHNR and CDR2 is FQNEAQ (reference sequence).

The rearrangement links TRBV27 to TRBJ2-5, with unresolved D. The CDR3 loop spans 14 amino acids. V was trimmed by 5 bases and J by 1 base, leaving 11 bases between them. The germline V gene encodes CDR1 MNHEY and CDR2 SMNVEV (reference sequence). This CDR3 is CASSRQRIQETQYF. The CDR3 DNA reads as TGTGCCAGCAGTCGGCAGAGGATCCAAGAGACCCAGTACTTC.

V and J are TRBV5-4 and TRBJ2-3, with 7 bases matching TRBD2. The CDR3 is 14 residues long. Germline lookup yields CDR1 SGHNT and CDR2 YYREEE (reference sequence). J was trimmed by 6 bases and V by 4 bases; bases with no gene match: 8. CDR3: CASSPASGQDTQYF. CDR3 DNA: TGTGCCAGCAGCCCAGCTAGCGGTCAGGATACGCAGTATTTT.

The chain links TRBV2 to TRBJ2-5; D gene unclear. This CDR3 is 11 amino acids long. Germline V gene sequence: CDR1 SNHLY, CDR2 FYNNEI. Trimming stripped 7 bases from V and 1 base from J, with 4 bases between. CDR3 nucleotide sequence: TGTGCCAGCAAGTTCCAAGAGACCCAGTACTTC. This gives the protein CASKFQETQYF.

This rearrangement joins TRBV4-3 to TRBJ1-5, with D hard to call. In germline, CDR1 is LGHNA, CDR2 YSLEER. The V end was cut by 1 base, the J end by 4 bases, with 8 bases between. The CDR3 contains 14 residues. This CDR3 is CASSQVHGNQPQHF. CDR3 nucleotide sequence: TGCGCCAGCAGCCAAGTACATGGGAATCAGCCCCAGCATTTT.

V is TRBV9 and J is TRBJ2-7; perhaps TRBD1 as D (6 bases). The closer fit of TRBJ2-5 to the DNA end suggests the J call may be wrong. Germline V CDR1 and CDR2: SGDLS, YYNGEE. The CDR3 totals 16 residues. CDR3 amino acids: CASSVDGTPYQETQYF. In DNA form, the CDR3 reads TGTGCCAGCAGCGTGGACGGGACACCGTACCAAGAGACCCAGTACTTC.